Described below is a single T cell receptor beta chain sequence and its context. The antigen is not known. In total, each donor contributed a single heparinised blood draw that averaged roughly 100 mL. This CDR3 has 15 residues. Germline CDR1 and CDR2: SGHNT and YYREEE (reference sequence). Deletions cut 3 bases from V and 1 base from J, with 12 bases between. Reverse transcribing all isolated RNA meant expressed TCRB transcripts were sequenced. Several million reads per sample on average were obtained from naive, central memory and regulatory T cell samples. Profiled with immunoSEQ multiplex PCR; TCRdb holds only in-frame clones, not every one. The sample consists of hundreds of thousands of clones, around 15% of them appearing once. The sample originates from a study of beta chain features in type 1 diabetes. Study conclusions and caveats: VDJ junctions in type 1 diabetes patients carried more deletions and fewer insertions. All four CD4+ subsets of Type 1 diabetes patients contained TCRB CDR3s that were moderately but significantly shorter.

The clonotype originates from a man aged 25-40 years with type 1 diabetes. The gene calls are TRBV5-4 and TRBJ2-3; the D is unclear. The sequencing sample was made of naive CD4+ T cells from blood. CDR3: CASSSPISRTDTQYF. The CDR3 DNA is TGTGCCAGCAGCTCGCCAATTAGTCGCACAGATACGCAGTATTTT.